The 15 T cell receptor beta chains listed next were all sequenced from one sample in a study of T cells expressing NK-cell markers. TCRdb processed the 5' RACE reads again and assigns one entry to each CDR3 protein, with no DNA. This sample's table reports 400,000 to 450,000 distinct CDR3 sequences. What was sequenced was blood T cells: a sorted CD56 or NKG2C T cell subset, CD4+ or CD8+ T cells, or bulk PBMC T cells (not recorded which). These receptors were collected from a woman aged 18 to 75 in good health.

The CDR3 here is CASSTTGKSGNTIYF. The J gene is TRBJ1-3, the V gene TRBV7-9; TCRdb's D gene call, TRBD1, goes unchecked for lack of DNA. The CDR3 has 15 amino acids. Germline V gene lookup returns CDR1 SEHNR and CDR2 FQNEAQ (reference sequence).

V usage is TRBV29-1 and J usage is TRBJ2-1; without DNA, the TCRdb call of TRBD2 cannot be checked. The CDR3 sequence is 13 residues long. Germline V lookup: CDR1 SQVTM, CDR2 ANQGSEA. CDR3 sequence reads: CSVAFVGPNEQFF.

This chain connects TRBV5-1 to TRBJ2-3; TCRdb calls TRBD1, which cannot be checked without DNA. The CDR3 contains 13 residues. Germline V gene sequence: CDR1 SGHRS, CDR2 YFSETQ. Here the CDR3 reads CASETGNTDTQYF.

This chain uses TRBV20-1 with TRBJ1-1; TCRdb proposes TRBD1, but this gene call is untestable without DNA. Germline assignment: CDR1 DFQATT and CDR2 SNEGSKA (reference sequence). The CDR3 is 13 amino acids. CDR3 region: CSATGTSNTEAFF.

This sequence joins TRBV9 and TRBJ1-3. Germline values: CDR1 SGDLS, CDR2 YYNGEE. CDR3 length: 14 residues. The CDR3 spells CASSVSEGGNTIYF.

Frequency places this clonotype as medium-sized. The chain is built from TRBV10-2 and TRBJ2-1. The germline CDR1 and CDR2 sequences are WSHSY and SAAADI. The length of the CDR3 is 17 residues. CDR3: CASSEGLGEAPYNEQFF.

This chain connects TRBV9 to TRBJ1-6. The CDR3 length is 13 residues. Germline V gene lookup returns CDR1 SGDLS and CDR2 YYNGEE. The CDR3 loop is CASTTDRSSPLHF.

The chain recombines TRBV10-3 with TRBJ2-1. The germline CDR1 and CDR2 sequences are ENHRY and SYGVKD. The CDR3 runs 14 residues. Here the CDR3 reads CAISPGTTHNEQFF.

The chain carries TRBV15 and TRBJ2-5; TCRdb designates TRBD1, a call that cannot be tested without DNA. CDR1 is LNHNV and CDR2 is YYDKDF in the germline V gene (reference sequence). The CDR3 has 14 amino acids. The CDR3 reads CATPCEGAGETQYF.

J is TRBJ2-7 and V is TRBV12-3 or TRBV12-4; TCRdb proposes TRBD2, but this gene call is untestable without DNA. The CDR3 has 12 amino acids. The CDR3 region is CASSLRPERRYF.

The genes are TRBV6-2 or TRBV6-3 and TRBJ2-7; TCRdb's D gene call, TRBD2, goes unchecked for lack of DNA. CDR1 is MNHEY, CDR2 SVGEGT, per germline. The CDR3 is 15 amino acids. The CDR3 protein is CASSSGSNSVWEQYF.

The J gene is TRBJ2-1, the V gene TRBV6-1; the TCRdb D gene call, TRBD2, has no DNA to confirm it. There are 16 residues in the CDR3. Germline V lookup: CDR1 MNHNS, CDR2 SASEGT. The CDR3 sequence: CASSLARPSSYNEQFF.

V gene TRBV5-5 combines with J gene TRBJ2-7; TCRdb picks TRBD1, but there is no DNA to check that call. The germline CDR1 and CDR2 sequences are SGHKS and YYEKEE (reference sequence). The CDR3 is 15 amino acids. CDR3 loop: CASSLAGDQRWEQYF.

J is TRBJ2-5 and V is TRBV5-1; the TRBD1 assignment by TCRdb is unverifiable without DNA. CDR3 size: 15 residues. Germline V lookup: CDR1 SGHRS, CDR2 YFSETQ. CDR3 residues: CASIRFLGAGETQYF. Looking up the rest from reference TRBV5-1 and TRBJ2-5 gives the full variable domain: KAGVTQTPRYLIKTRGQQVTLSCSPISGHRSVSWYQQTPGQGLQFLFEYFSETQRNKGNFPGRFSGRQFSNSRSEMNVSTLELGDSALYLCASIRFLGAGETQYFGPGTRLLVL.

This chain joins TRBV20-1 and TRBJ1-5; with no DNA, the TCRdb D assignment of TRBD1 cannot be verified. Germline CDR1 reads DFQATT; CDR2 reads SNEGSKA (reference sequence). This CDR3 region has 15 residues. This chain's CDR3 is CSPSSGTGSNQPQHF.